This T cell receptor (beta chain) was profiled in a study of T cells in Graves' hyperthyroidism and ophthalmopathy (dated 2019 in TCRdb). As for the study more broadly: Peripheral blood samples were taken at initial diagnosis, before any treatment was given. To identify TCR V-J signatures that set the groups apart, the researchers used a discovery cohort of 90 to 100 patients, made up of some 41 with Graves' ophthalmopathy and about 59 with stable Graves' hyperthyroidism. Following sampling, methimazole starting at 30 mg daily was given to hyperthyroidism patients, and high-dose intravenous methylprednisolone was given to ophthalmopathy patients. TCR Vbeta CDR3 sequencing of approximately 140 peripheral blood samples (approximately 44 ophthalmopathy, 75 hyperthyroidism and some 17 progressor patients) is reported in the paper. The roughly 100 discovery patients were randomly divided into training and test sets at a 7:3 ratio. The study also compared thyroid tissue and blood T-cell repertoires from five or six Graves' hyperthyroidism patients. An independent validation cohort of about 19 hyperthyroidism patients and 15 or so patients who later progressed to ophthalmopathy tested prospective prediction of ophthalmopathy. Results the study describes overall, beyond this receptor: In validation, progression to ophthalmopathy was predicted by the model with around 71% sensitivity and 72.22% specificity, a median of approximately 6.5 months before onset. Blood samples also contained most of the expanded thyroid clonotypes (frequency above 0.001), which suggests that blood repertoires may reflect thyroid immune responses. A model built on a 13 V-J signature distinguished ophthalmopathy from stable hyperthyroidism, reaching around 90% sensitivity and approximately 81% specificity in cross-validation and 80%/75% in testing. Sample size was not statistically predetermined, and blinding of investigators to group allocation was not performed.

Ophthalmopathy patients had moderately to severely active disease, Clinical Activity Score of at least 3, NOSPECS grade of at least 4, and duration under 3 months. The study excluded patients with uncontrolled infections, other autoimmune diseases, pregnancy or lactation. Clinical symptoms, serum thyroxine and TRAb, thyroid ultrasound, and orbital computed tomography formed the basis for the diagnoses. Ficoll-Paque density gradient centrifugation was used to isolate PBMCs from approximately 11 ml of fresh peripheral blood. Trizol reagent was used to extract total RNA, and RNA quality was then checked on an Agilent 2100 Bioanalyzer. Amplification of TCR beta CDR3 regions was carried out from RNA transcripts. The first round of RT-PCR for the TCR CDR3 was performed with the HTBI primer set and the Qiagen OneStep RT-PCR kit. A second multiplex PCR round built the libraries, followed by size selection and purification. Sequencing of the libraries was done on an Illumina HiSeq2000 using paired-end 100 bp reads. Turning to the authors' computational methods: SOAPnuke was used to process the raw data, throwing out any read that contained adapters or uncalled bases, had a mean Phred below 15, or lacked an exact constant-primer or identifier match. COPE v1.2.5 was used to merge high-quality paired reads, and clonotypes were defined as unique nucleotide sequences. MiTCR v1.1 was used to align the clonotypes against IMGT TRBV, TRBD and TRBJ reference segments. Only V-J combinations with frequency above 0.0001, covering approximately 99% of repertoires, were analysed. A TCS score was defined as the ratio between F50 (clonal expansion) and ExV (chaos), using BLOSUM62-based TCRdist between CDR3 peptides within each V-J. Welch's t-statistics and random forest reduced approximately 520 V-J features to about 13, which were used in a naive Bayes classifier (R e1071). TCRdb's own reprocessing of the public reads used fastp at Q25 and MiXCR and kept productive beta chains. CDR3 protein duplicates are merged, each entry listing the most common genes and DNA. TCRdb, not the authors, supplied the V and J calls. The sample yields hundreds of thousands of distinct CDR3 sequences; around 20% were counted once. The leading ten clones occupy 40% to 50% of the sample.

V is clipped by 7 bases and J by 0 bases, and the sequence between their germline boundaries is 10 bases long. The CDR3 has 14 amino acids, counting the end cysteine and phenylalanine. The entry retains the CDR3 DNA only, 42 bases that are in frame from base 1. The germline V gene yields MNHEY for CDR1 and SVGEGT for CDR2. As regards this clonotype: The antigen it binds to is not known. Within one base of it there is no much larger clone, and no base qualities were kept.

The origin of this receptor is a man aged 35-49 years with Graves' ophthalmopathy. The sample was blood. The V and J segments used are TRBV6-2 or TRBV6-3 and TRBJ1-5; the D gene is unclear. At the DNA level, the sequence is TGTGCCAGCATTAGGGCGGGTAGCAATCAGCCCCAGCATTTT. Translated, this is CASIRAGSNQPQHF.